This TCR beta chain was profiled in a study of molecular identifiers for immune sequencing clone quantification. Overall study: In the replicates, RNA derived from about 19,000 or 110,000 naive CD8 cells was divided into five parts, and four were sequenced. Study-wide results and limits: Beyond 20 RNA copies, clones held over 98% of effector molecules, compared with under 1% in naive cells.

Sorted naive CD8 T cells, roughly 19,000 to 1,100,000, were sequenced from 10%, 30% or 50% RNA. CD8+CD4-CCR7+CD45RA+ sorting gave the naive CD8 T cells. TCRdb re-derived calls from the PCR reads in MiXCR, one entry per CDR3 protein. The sample records under 600,000 distinct CDR3 sequences, roughly 25% being singletons. V trimming: 3 bases; J trimming: 4 bases; junction bases outside the gene matches: 6. This CDR3 contains 15 residues. Germline CDR1 and CDR2: MGHRA and YSYEKL. As concerns this clonotype: Its antigen is not known.

Sequenced: naive CD8+ T cells from blood, with Jurkat cell RNA spiked in. As for subset: FACS-sorted CD8+CD4-CCR7+CD45RA+ naive T cells. This clonotype was obtained from a human donor in good health. Some libraries in this study had Jurkat cell RNA spiked in. V usage is TRBV4-1 and J usage is TRBJ1-1; TRBD1 agrees at 9 bases. The CDR3, as DNA: TGCGCCAGCAGCCATCGACAGGGGGGACGCACTGAAGCTTTCTTT. It specifies CASSHRQGGRTEAFF.